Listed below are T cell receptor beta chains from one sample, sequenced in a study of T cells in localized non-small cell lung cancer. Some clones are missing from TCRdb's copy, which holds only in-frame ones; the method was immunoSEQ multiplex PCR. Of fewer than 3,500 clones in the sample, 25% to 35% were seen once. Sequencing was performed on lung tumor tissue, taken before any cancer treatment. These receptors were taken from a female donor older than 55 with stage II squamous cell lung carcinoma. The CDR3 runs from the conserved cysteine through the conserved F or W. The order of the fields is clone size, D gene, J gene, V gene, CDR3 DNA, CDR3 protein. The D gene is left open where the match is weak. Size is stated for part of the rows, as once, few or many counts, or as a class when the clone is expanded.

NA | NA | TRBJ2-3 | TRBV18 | TGTGCCAGCTCCCTGGACTGGGGAGATACGCAGTATTTT | CASSLDWGDTQYF
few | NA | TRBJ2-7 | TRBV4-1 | TGCGCCAGCAGCAGACTAGACTCCTACGAGCAGTACTTC | CASSRLDSYEQYF
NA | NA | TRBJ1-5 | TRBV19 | TGTGCCAGTAGGCCAATACAGGGCCCCCAGCCCCAGCATTTT | CASRPIQGPQPQHF
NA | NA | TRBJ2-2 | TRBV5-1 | TGCGCCAGCAGCTTCAGGTTGCGAAACACCGGGGAGCTGTTTTTT | CASSFRLRNTGELFF
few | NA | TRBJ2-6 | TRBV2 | TGTGCCAGCGACCAGCAGGCTGGGGCCAACGTCCTGACTTTC | CASDQQAGANVLTF
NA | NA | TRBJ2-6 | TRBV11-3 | TGTGCCAGCAGCTCCACAGCTGGGGCCAACGTCCTGACTTTC | CASSSTAGANVLTF
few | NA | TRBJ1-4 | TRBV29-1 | TGCAGCGTTGTTAAGGGGACCGATGAAAAACTGTTTTTT | CSVVKGTDEKLFF
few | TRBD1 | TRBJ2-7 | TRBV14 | TGTGCCAGCAGCCAAGATGGGACAGGCTCCTACGAGCAGTACTTC | CASSQDGTGSYEQYF
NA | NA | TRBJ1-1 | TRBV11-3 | TGTGCCAGCAGCACCCGCGCAGCAGGCACTGAAGCTTTCTTT | CASSTRAAGTEAFF
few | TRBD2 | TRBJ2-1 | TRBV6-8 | TGTGCCAGCAGCCGTAGCGGGGGGAACTACAATGAGCAGTTCTTC | CASSRSGGNYNEQFF
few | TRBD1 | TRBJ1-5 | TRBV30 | TGTGCCTGGAGTGCCGGACAGGGAAGTCAGCCCCAGCATTTT | CAWSAGQGSQPQHF
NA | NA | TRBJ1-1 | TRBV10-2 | TGCGCCAGCAGCGCCCAGAAACTCAGGGACACTGAAGCTTTCTTT | CASSAQKLRDTEAFF
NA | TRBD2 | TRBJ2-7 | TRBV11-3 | TGTGCCAGCAGCAAGGGACTAGCGGGATACGAGCAGTACTTC | CASSKGLAGYEQYF
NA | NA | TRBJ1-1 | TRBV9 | TGTGCCACCACGATTGAAGGGGGAGTTGAAGCTTTCTTT | CATTIEGGVEAFF
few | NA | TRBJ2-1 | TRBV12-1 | TGTGCCAGCAGCTTTCCCGGGACTAGCGGGTCCCCAAATGAGCAGTTCTTC | CASSFPGTSGSPNEQFF
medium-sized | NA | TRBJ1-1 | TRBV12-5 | TGTGCCAGCACGGACGGGTGGGGGACTGAAGCTTTCTTT | CASTDGWGTEAFF
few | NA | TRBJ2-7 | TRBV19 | TGTGCCAGTAGTATAGATCTATCCTACGAGCAGTACTTC | CASSIDLSYEQYF
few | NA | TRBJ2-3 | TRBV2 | TGTGCCAGCAGTGACCAGGGGCAAGATACGCAGTATTTT | CASSDQGQDTQYF
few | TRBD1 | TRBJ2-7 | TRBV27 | TGTGCCAGCAGTTTGGGCAGGGGGTTTATCTACGAGCAGTACTTC | CASSLGRGFIYEQYF
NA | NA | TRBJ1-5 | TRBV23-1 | TGCGCCAGCAGTCAACTGGACAGTTGTGAACAGCCCCAGCATTTT | CASSQLDSCEQPQHF
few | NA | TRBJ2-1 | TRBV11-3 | TGTGCCAGCAGCTTGACAGGAACACTGGTCGATGAGCAGTTCTTC | CASSLTGTLVDEQFF
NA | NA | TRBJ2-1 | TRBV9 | TGTGCCAGCAGGGTGGTTGTTTACAATGAGCAGTTCTTC | CASRVVVYNEQFF
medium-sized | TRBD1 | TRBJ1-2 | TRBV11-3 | TGTGCCAGCAGCTTAGGGACAGGGATCCACGGTGGCTACACCTTC | CASSLGTGIHGGYTF
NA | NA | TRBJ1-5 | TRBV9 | TGTGCCAGCAGCGCGGGTTACCAGCCCCAGCATTTT | CASSAGYQPQHF
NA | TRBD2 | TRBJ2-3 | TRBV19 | TGTGCCAGTAGGGACCCTCGGGACTACGGCACAGATACGCAGTATTTT | CASRDPRDYGTDTQYF
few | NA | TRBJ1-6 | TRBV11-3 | TGTGCCAGCAGCTTGTACTCAGGGAACTCACCCCTCCACTTT | CASSLYSGNSPLHF
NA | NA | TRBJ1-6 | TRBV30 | TGTGCCTGGAGTGGGCAATACTCCACCCTCCACTTT | CAWSGQYSTLHF
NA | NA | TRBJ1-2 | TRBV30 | TGTGCCTTATTCCTCCGGGACTTGGGAACGGATGGCTACACCTTC | CALFLRDLGTDGYTF
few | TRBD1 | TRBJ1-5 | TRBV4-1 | TGCGCCAGCAGCCAAGACGGACAGGGGAATCAGCCCCAGCATTTT | CASSQDGQGNQPQHF
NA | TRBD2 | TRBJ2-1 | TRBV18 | TGTGCCAGCTCACAGCGGACTAGCGGAAGGAATGAGCAGTTCTTC | CASSQRTSGRNEQFF
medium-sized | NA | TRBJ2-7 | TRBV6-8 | TGTGCCACACCCATGGGGGAGCAGGTGACGGGAGAGCAGTACTTC | CATPMGEQVTGEQYF
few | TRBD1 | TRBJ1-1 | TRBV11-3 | TGTGCCAGCAGCTTGGACAGGCCCATGAACACTGAAGCTTTCTTT | CASSLDRPMNTEAFF
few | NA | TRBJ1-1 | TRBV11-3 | TGTGCCAGCAGCCCCGGACAGTTCAACACTGAAGCTTTCTTT | CASSPGQFNTEAFF
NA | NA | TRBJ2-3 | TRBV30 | TGTGCCTGGAGTCGGGCGAGCACAGATACGCAGTATTTT | CAWSRASTDTQYF
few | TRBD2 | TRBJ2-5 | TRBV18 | TGTGCCAGCTCACCATCCAGCGGGGGAGAGACCCAGTACTTC | CASSPSSGGETQYF
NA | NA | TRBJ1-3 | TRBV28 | TGTGCCAGCAGTTTACCGGGACACCTCTCTGGAAACACCATATATTTT | CASSLPGHLSGNTIYF
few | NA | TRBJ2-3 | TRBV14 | TGTGCCAGCAGCCCTCCCGACACAGATACGCAGTATTTT | CASSPPDTDTQYF
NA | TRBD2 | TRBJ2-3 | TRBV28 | TGTGCCAGCAGCTCGGGACTAATCCCCATATGGGAAACGCAGTATTTT | CASSSGLIPIWETQYF
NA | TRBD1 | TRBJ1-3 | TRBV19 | TGTGCCAGTAGACAGGGGTGGGACACCATATATTTT | CASRQGWDTIYF
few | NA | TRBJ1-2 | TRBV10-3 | TGTGCCAGCAGTGAGACGGGCTATGGCTACACCTTC | CASSETGYGYTF
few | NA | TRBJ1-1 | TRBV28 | TGTGCCAGCACCTATTCGAACACTGAAGCTTTCTTT | CASTYSNTEAFF
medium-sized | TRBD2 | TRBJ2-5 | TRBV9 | TGTGCCAGCAGCGGACGGACTAGCGGGGGCGGGACCCAGTACTTC | CASSGRTSGGGTQYF
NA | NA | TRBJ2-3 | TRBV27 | TGTGCCACCAGCCAGGGGCTGACAGATACGCAGTATTTT | CATSQGLTDTQYF
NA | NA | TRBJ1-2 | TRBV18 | TGTGCCAGCTCACCAATTGACATGGGGGGCTACACCTTC | CASSPIDMGGYTF
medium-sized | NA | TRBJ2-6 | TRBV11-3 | TGTGCCAGCAGCTTAGATCTTAGGGTTTCCGGGGCCAACGTCCTGACTTTC | CASSLDLRVSGANVLTF
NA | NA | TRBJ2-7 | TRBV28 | TGTGCCAGCACCGGAGGGGAGACCTACGAGCAGTACTTC | CASTGGETYEQYF
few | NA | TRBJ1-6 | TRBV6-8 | TGTGCCAGCAGTTACCGAGAAACGGCACGGGATTCACCCCTCCACTTT | CASSYRETARDSPLHF
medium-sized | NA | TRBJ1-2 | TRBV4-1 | TGCGCCAGCAGCCCGGGCCTGAACTATGGCTACACCTTC | CASSPGLNYGYTF
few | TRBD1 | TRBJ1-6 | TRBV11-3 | TGTGCCAGCAGCTCCTACGGGCAGGGGGATAATTCACCCCTCCACTTT | CASSSYGQGDNSPLHF
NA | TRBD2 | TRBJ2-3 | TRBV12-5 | TGTGCTAGTGGTTTGTCCCTAGCGGGGGGCACAGATACGCAGTATTTT | CASGLSLAGGTDTQYF
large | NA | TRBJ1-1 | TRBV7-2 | TGTGCCAGCAGCGTGGGGAGGGGGACTGAAGCTTTCTTT | CASSVGRGTEAFF
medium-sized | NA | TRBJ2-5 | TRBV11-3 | TGTGCCAGCAGCTCCGCCATGGAGCAAGAGACCCAGTACTTC | CASSSAMEQETQYF